These 22 T cell receptor beta chains were sequenced from one sample in a study of blood T cell repertoires in COVID-19. TCRdb's table, derived via immunoSEQ multiplex PCR, lists solely in-frame clones and lacks some. The repertoire consists of roughly 350,000 clones, with approximately 90% occurring once and the leading ten covering approximately 4%. The sample consisted of peripheral blood. Source of these receptors: a woman aged 50 to 60 with active or convalescent COVID-19.

The genes are TRBV27 and TRBJ2-7; 7 nucleotides agree with TRBD2. The germline V gene encodes CDR1 MNHEY and CDR2 SMNVEV (reference sequence). V trimming: 5 bases; J trimming: 4 bases; junction bases outside the gene matches: 8. The CDR3 is 14 amino acids. CDR3 in DNA: TGTGCCAGCAGTCTCGCGGGGGACGCTTACGAGCAGTACTTC. This sequence encodes CASSLAGDAYEQYF.

The chain employs TRBV7-2 and TRBJ2-7; TRBD1 might be the D (5 bases). V was pared by 1 base and J by 5 bases, with 12 bases between. Looked up from germline, CDR1 is SGHTA and CDR2 is FQGNSA. CDR3 length: 14 amino acids. CDR3 in amino acids: CASSLDRLGNEQYF. DNA for the CDR3: TGTGCCAGCAGCTTAGACAGGTTGGGGAACGAGCAGTACTTC.

This chain links TRBV7-2 with TRBJ1-2; 8 bases match TRBD1. Trimming took 3 bases from V and 1 from J; bases not matched to a gene: 1. The germline V gene has CDR1 SGHTA and CDR2 FQGNSA. The length of the CDR3 is 14 residues. This CDR3 reads CASSFTGGNYGYTF. The CDR3 nucleotides read TGTGCCAGCAGCTTCACAGGGGGTAACTATGGCTACACCTTC.

The gene calls are TRBV28 and TRBJ1-1, with D uncertain. Germline V gene data show CDR1 as MDHEN and CDR2 as SYDVKM. The CDR3 loop spans 14 amino acids. V lost 6 bases, J lost 11 bases, and 22 bases lay in between. This CDR3 is CASSLGVAPRGAFF. CDR3 in DNA: TGTGCCAGCAGCCTCGGGGTAGCGCCGCGTGGGGCTTTCTTT.

The chain has TRBV27 and TRBJ1-1; no definite D call. The V end was cut by 5 bases, the J end by 0 bases, with 7 bases between. CDR3 length: 13 amino acids. Germline CDR1 MNHEY, CDR2 SMNVEV (reference sequence). CDR3 sequence: CASSLAMNTEAFF. CDR3 nucleotide sequence: TGTGCCAGCAGTCTTGCTATGAACACTGAAGCTTTCTTT.

The rearrangement links TRBV18 to TRBJ2-5, with unresolved D. This CDR3 spans 13 amino acids. V shed 3 bases and J shed 1 base, with 6 bases lying between them. Germline V CDR1 and CDR2: KGHSH, LQKENI. The chain's CDR3 is CASSPPVQETQYF. The CDR3 nucleotides are TGTGCCAGCTCACCTCCGGTCCAAGAGACCCAGTACTTC. Full variable domain (rest looked up from reference TRBV18 and TRBJ2-5): NAGVMQNPRHLVRRRGQEARLRCSPMKGHSHVYWYRQLPEEGLKFMVYLQKENIIDESGMPKERFSAEFPKEGPSILRIQQVVRGDSAAYFCASSPPVQETQYFGPGTRLLVL.

The CDR3 DNA reads as TGTGCCAGCGGGAGCCGTAACACAGATACGCAGTATTTT. This sequence encodes CASGSRNTDTQYF. This sequence joins TRBV19 and TRBJ2-3, with D tentatively TRBD2 (6 bases). CDR3 length: 13 residues. Trimming took 9 bases from V and 2 from J, leaving 12 bases between them. Looked up from germline, CDR1 is LNHDA and CDR2 is SQIVND (reference sequence).

This chain uses TRBV28 with TRBJ1-5; TRBD1 agrees at 8 bases. CDR1 is MDHEN and CDR2 is SYDVKM in the germline V gene. There are 16 residues in the CDR3. The junction had 8 bases not matched to a gene; V was cut back by 5 bases and J by 2 bases. CDR3 region: CASSLGQGPGNQPQHF. The CDR3 DNA reads TGTGCCAGCAGTCTCGGACAGGGTCCGGGCAATCAGCCCCAGCATTTT.

This clone has just one count. The rearrangement joins TRBV7-9 to TRBJ1-3; D is ambiguous. The CDR3 runs to 16 residues. Trimming removed 3 bases from V and 2 bases from J, with 14 bases in between. The germline CDR1 and CDR2 sequences are SEHNR and FQNEAQ (reference sequence). The CDR3 here is CASSFHDSATGNTIYF. CDR3 coding DNA: TGTGCCAGCAGCTTCCATGACTCCGCAACTGGAAACACCATATATTTT.

This sequence joins TRBV9 and TRBJ1-2; D uncertain. Germline V CDR1 and CDR2: SGDLS, YYNGEE. The ends were cut back, 5 bases at V and 9 bases at J, with 11 bases in the middle. The CDR3 has 11 amino acids. CDR3 sequence (DNA): TGTGCCAGCAGTGTCCAGAGGAGCTACACCTTC. Its translation is CASSVQRSYTF.

Here the CDR3 reads CASSQDHRPSAGNTIYF. CDR3 in DNA: TGCGCCAGCAGCCAAGATCACAGGCCCTCAGCGGGAAACACCATATATTTT. The V gene is TRBV4-3, the J gene TRBJ1-3; D is possibly TRBD1 (5 bases). Germline CDR1 and CDR2: LGHNA and YSLEER. Deletions cut 0 bases from V and 4 bases from J, with 16 bases between. The CDR3 length is 17 residues.

The J gene is TRBJ2-3, the V gene TRBV5-4; 8 nucleotides match TRBD2. CDR1 SGHNT and CDR2 YYREEE come from the germline V gene (reference sequence). The V gene end was trimmed by 4 bases and the J gene end by 2 bases; junction bases not matched to a gene: 3. The CDR3 spans 14 residues. CDR3 sequence: CASSPGLATDTQYF. In DNA form, the CDR3 reads TGTGCCAGCAGCCCCGGACTAGCCACAGATACGCAGTATTTT.

The gene calls are TRBV20-1 and TRBJ1-1; the D gene is possibly TRBD1 (6 bases). The germline V gene encodes CDR1 DFQATT and CDR2 SNEGSKA (reference sequence). The CDR3 extends over 10 amino acids. This CDR3 reads CRPAGEEAFF. The CDR3 coding sequence is TGCAGACCGGCAGGGGAGGAAGCTTTCTTT.

The V call is TRBV19, the J call TRBJ1-3; D may be TRBD1 (5 bases). Trimming pared 4 bases from V and 2 bases from J, leaving 9 bases between. The germline CDR1 and CDR2 sequences are LNHDA and SQIVND (reference sequence). The CDR3 covers 14 residues. CDR3 DNA: TGTGCCAGTAGTAAGGGGACTGCTGGAAACACCATATATTTT. Protein sequence: CASSKGTAGNTIYF. Complete variable domain (other parts from reference TRBV19 and TRBJ1-3): DGGITQSPKYLFRKEGQNVTLSCEQNLNHDAMYWYRQDPGQGLRLIYYSQIVNDFQKGDIAEGYSVSREKKESFPLTVTSAQKNPTAFYLCASSKGTAGNTIYFGEGSWLTVV.

The chain employs TRBV14 and TRBJ1-3, with unresolved D. CDR1 and CDR2 from the germline V gene are SGHDN and FVKESK. The V end lost 6 bases, the J end lost 2 bases, and 14 bases lay between the germline ends. The CDR3 extends over 15 amino acids. The CDR3 DNA reads as TGTGCCAGCAGTTACGCACGCGGTGCTGGAAACACCATATATTTT. Residues: CASSYARGAGNTIYF.

The rearrangement links TRBV5-1 to TRBJ2-7, with D possibly being TRBD1 (6 bases). Germline CDR1 and CDR2: SGHRS and YFSETQ. CDR3 length: 15 residues. V was shortened by 0 bases and J by 3 bases, with 13 bases between the two germline ends. This CDR3 reads CASSLAGTGIYEQYF. CDR3 DNA sequence: TGCGCCAGCAGCTTGGCCGGTACAGGGATCTACGAGCAGTACTTC.

The gene calls are TRBV9 and TRBJ2-3; the D is unclear. Germline lookup yields CDR1 SGDLS and CDR2 YYNGEE. CDR3 length: 13 residues. The V gene lost 0 bases and the J gene lost 4 bases, with 6 bases spanning the gap. The CDR3 coding sequence is TGTGCCAGCAGCGTAGCGGAGCCAGATACGCAGTATTTT. This gives the protein CASSVAEPDTQYF.

The rearrangement links TRBV6-2 or TRBV6-3 to TRBJ2-3, with 12 bases aligning to TRBD1. Unmatched junction bases numbered 5, after V lost 2 bases and J lost 14 bases. This CDR3 spans 13 amino acids. Germline CDR1 is MNHEY and CDR2 is SVGEGT. CDR3 DNA sequence: TGTGCCAGCAGTTACCTGGGACAGGGGGCGTGGTATTTT. Translated: CASSYLGQGAWYF.

About this clone: An end of the junction does not agree with germline; a read error may underlie this. This chain links TRBV7-9 with TRBJ1-1; D gene ambiguous. From germline, CDR1 is SEHNR and CDR2 FQNEAQ (reference sequence). The CDR3 is made up of 12 amino acids. CDR3 coding DNA: TGTGCCAGCAGCACTCGGACGGAGAAAGCGGTCTTT. As protein: CASSTRTEKAVF.

The genes are TRBV6-6 and TRBJ2-3, with 8 bases lining up with TRBD2. Germline V CDR1 and CDR2: MNHNY, SVGAGI (reference sequence). After removal of 10 bases from V and 2 bases from J, the junction contained 8 bases not matched to a gene. The CDR3 runs to 14 residues. CDR3 in DNA: TGTGCCACGATTAGCGGGGTGCTCACAGATACGCAGTATTTT. Translated: CATISGVLTDTQYF.

CDR3 residues: CASSLGGVVGYTF. For the CDR3, the DNA is TGTGCCAGCAGCTTAGGCGGGGTAGTTGGCTACACCTTC. This rearrangement joins TRBV11-2 to TRBJ1-2; D call uncertain. The CDR3 covers 13 residues. The germline gives CDR1 SGHAT, CDR2 FQNNGV. V lost 1 base and J lost 7, with 10 bases in between.

V and J are TRBV19 and TRBJ1-1; D remains unclear. The CDR3 consists of 12 residues. Trimming removed 5 bases at V and 4 bases at J, with 8 bases between. CDR1 and CDR2 from the germline V gene are LNHDA and SQIVND (reference sequence). The CDR3 DNA sequence: TGTGCCAGTAGTGGAGGACTCACTGAAGCTTTCTTT. This gives the protein CASSGGLTEAFF. The full variable domain, its missing parts supplied by reference TRBV19 and TRBJ1-1, is DGGITQSPKYLFRKEGQNVTLSCEQNLNHDAMYWYRQDPGQGLRLIYYSQIVNDFQKGDIAEGYSVSREKKESFPLTVTSAQKNPTAFYLCASSGGLTEAFFGQGTRLTVV.